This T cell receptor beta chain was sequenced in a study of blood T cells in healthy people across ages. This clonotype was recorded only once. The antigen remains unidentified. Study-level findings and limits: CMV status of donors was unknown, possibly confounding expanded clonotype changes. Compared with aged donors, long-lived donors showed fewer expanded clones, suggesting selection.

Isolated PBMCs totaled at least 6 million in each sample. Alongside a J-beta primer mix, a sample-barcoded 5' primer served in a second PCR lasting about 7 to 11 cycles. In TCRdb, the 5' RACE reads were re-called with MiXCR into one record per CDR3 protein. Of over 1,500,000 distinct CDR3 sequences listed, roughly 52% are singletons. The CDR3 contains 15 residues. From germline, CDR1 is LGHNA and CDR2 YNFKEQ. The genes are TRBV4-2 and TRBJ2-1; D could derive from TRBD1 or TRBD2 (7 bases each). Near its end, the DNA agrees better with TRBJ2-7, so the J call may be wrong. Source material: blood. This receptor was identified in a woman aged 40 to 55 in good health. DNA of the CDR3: TGTGCCAGCAGCCTTGTGGGAGGGGGCAGGAATGAGCAGTACTTC. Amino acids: CASSLVGGGRNEQYF.